This entry is about one T cell receptor (beta chain). The entry originates in a study of blood T cell repertoires in COVID-19. Assay: immunoSEQ multiplex PCR; the TCRdb copy retains only in-frame clones and omits some. The data show 230,000 or so clones, with about 90% seen just once and roughly 15% held by the top ten. Looked up from germline, CDR1 is MNHEY and CDR2 is SMNVEV (reference sequence). The CDR3 sequence is 14 residues long. V lost 1 base and J 2 bases, leaving 9 bases between the germline ends. The sequenced sample consisted of PBMCs or T cells enriched from blood (not recorded which). The genes are TRBV27 and TRBJ2-7; D uncertain. This TCR was recovered from a woman in her forties or fifties with acute COVID-19. The CDR3 region is CASSLFGQTYEQYF. CDR3 coding DNA: TGTGCCAGCAGTTTATTTGGGCAGACCTACGAGCAGTACTTC.